This T cell receptor beta chain was documented in a study of technical replicates of blood from several donors. The ends lost 3 bases at V and 2 bases at J; junction bases unmatched: 7. This CDR3 has 15 amino acids. Germline assignment: CDR1 KGHSH and CDR2 LQKENI. Produced via immunoSEQ multiplex PCR; TCRdb's table is partial and in-frame only. The sample includes 15,000 or so clones, 84% of them seen just once. This TCR was recovered from a human donor in good health. J is TRBJ2-7 and V is TRBV18; 7 bases are a match to TRBD1. What was sequenced was PBMCs. This CDR3 reads CASSPRTGGTYEQYF. The CDR3 bases are TGTGCCAGCTCACCTAGGACAGGAGGTACCTACGAGCAGTACTTC.